Following are 25 T cell receptor beta chains from one sample sequenced in a study of beta chain features in type 1 diabetes. TCRB transcripts that were expressed got sequenced, as all of the isolated RNA had been reverse transcribed. Only in-frame clones appear in the TCRdb table, and some are missing; sequencing was by immunoSEQ multiplex PCR. Of around 500,000 clones listed, around 10% are singletons. Material for sequencing was naive CD4+ T cells from blood. All receptors derive from a woman younger than 30 in good health.

This clone has only a few counts. CDR3 region: CASSSTGSFSGANVLTF. CDR3 nucleotide sequence: TGCGCCAGCAGCTCAACCGGCAGTTTTTCTGGGGCCAACGTCCTGACTTTC. J is TRBJ2-6 and V is TRBV5-1; D not certain. The length of the CDR3 is 17 residues. Per germline, CDR1 SGHRS and CDR2 YFSETQ. Trimming took 3 bases from V and 1 from J, leaving 14 bases between them. Full variable domain (rest looked up from reference TRBV5-1 and TRBJ2-6): KAGVTQTPRYLIKTRGQQVTLSCSPISGHRSVSWYQQTPGQGLQFLFEYFSETQRNKGNFPGRFSGRQFSNSRSEMNVSTLELGDSALYLCASSSTGSFSGANVLTFGAGSRLTVL.

This clone was detected a few times. This chain connects TRBV28 to TRBJ2-5, with 9 bases matching TRBD1. The junction had 13 bases not matched to a gene; V was cut back by 6 bases and J by 5 bases. CDR1 is MDHEN and CDR2 is SYDVKM in the germline V gene. The CDR3 sequence is 16 residues long. As DNA, the CDR3 is TGTGCCAGCAGCCGCTATAGGGACAGGGTTGGGGAGACCCAGTACTTC. It translates to CASSRYRDRVGETQYF.

The chain combines TRBV30 with TRBJ1-2; no clear D gene. CDR1 and CDR2 (germline): GTSNPN, SVGIG (reference sequence). The V and J ends lost 0 bases and 0 bases respectively, with 17 bases between them. The CDR3 is made up of 17 amino acids. The CDR3 region has the DNA TGTGCCTGGAGTGTACCCTTAAGGCCTGTAGCTAACTATGGCTACACCTTC. Amino acids: CAWSVPLRPVANYGYTF.

This clone was counted a few times. V gene TRBV7-2 combines with J gene TRBJ2-1; 9 bases are a match to TRBD1. The CDR3 sequence is 12 residues long. The ends lost 5 bases at V and 14 bases at J; junction bases unmatched: 7. Germline V gene lookup returns CDR1 SGHTA and CDR2 FQGNSA. CDR3 nucleotides: TGTGCCAGCAGCCCAGAGGGGACAGGGAAGTTCTTC. Translation: CASSPEGTGKFF.

This clone was observed a handful of times. This rearrangement joins TRBV9 to TRBJ2-1; TRBD1 is a possible D gene (6 bases). Per germline, CDR1 SGDLS and CDR2 YYNGEE. V was shortened by 1 base and J by 6 bases, with 11 bases between the two germline ends. This CDR3 has 14 residues. This chain's CDR3 is CASSVLTGFNEQFF. The DNA for the CDR3 is TGTGCCAGCAGCGTACTAACAGGGTTCAATGAGCAGTTCTTC.

The chain couples TRBV10-1 to TRBJ2-7; D unresolved. Trimming shortened V by 8 bases and J by 4 bases, and 21 bases separated the two germline ends. This CDR3 spans 15 amino acids. Germline V CDR1 and CDR2: WNHNN, SYGVQD (reference sequence). CDR3 protein: CASGEGAGYRYEQYF. For the CDR3, the DNA is TGCGCCAGCGGGGAAGGCGCAGGATACCGATACGAGCAGTACTTC.

This clone occurred a few times. This chain connects TRBV6-5 to TRBJ2-7, with D possibly being TRBD1 (6 bases). The CDR3 sequence is 13 residues long. In germline, CDR1 is MNHEY, CDR2 SVGAGI. Trimming took off 0 bases at V and 4 bases at J, with 7 bases between the two ends. The CDR3 region is CASSYSRGYEQYF. In nucleotides, the CDR3 is TGTGCCAGCAGTTACTCTAGGGGGTACGAGCAGTACTTC.

The chain links TRBV10-3 to TRBJ1-2, with D unresolved. The germline V and J ends were trimmed by 3 bases and 7 bases, with 6 bases remaining between them. Germline V gives CDR1 ENHRY, CDR2 SYGVKD. This CDR3 comprises 11 residues. The chain's CDR3 is CAISDDGGYTF. For the CDR3, the DNA is TGTGCCATCAGTGATGACGGTGGCTACACCTTC.

This clone was picked up a small number of times. The chain has TRBV19 and TRBJ2-3, with D possibly TRBD1 on 6 matching bases. The CDR3 is 14 residues long. CDR1 is LNHDA, CDR2 SQIVND, per germline (reference sequence). Trimming stripped 3 bases from V and 6 bases from J, with 13 bases between. The CDR3 sequence is CASSIATGRDTQYF. Here the CDR3 DNA reads TGTGCCAGTAGTATTGCGACAGGCAGGGATACGCAGTATTTT.

The chain combines TRBV7-2 with TRBJ2-7, with D perhaps matching TRBD1 (6 bases). The germline CDR1 and CDR2 sequences are SGHTA and FQGNSA. V was cut by 4 bases and J by 5 bases, with 18 bases left in between. The length of the CDR3 is 15 residues. The CDR3 region is CASSSSHNRAHEQYF. In DNA form, the CDR3 reads TGTGCCAGCAGCTCCTCCCACAACAGGGCCCACGAGCAGTACTTC.

This clone has a handful of counts. The J gene is TRBJ2-5, the V gene TRBV7-2, with 11 bases lining up with TRBD1. The CDR3 extends over 16 amino acids. V gave up 3 bases and J gave up 4 bases; unmatched junction bases: 7. Germline CDR1 reads SGHTA; CDR2 reads FQGNSA. Written as DNA, the CDR3 is TGTGCCAGCAGCTTCCTAGGGACAGGGGGAGGAGAGACCCAGTACTTC. As protein: CASSFLGTGGGETQYF. The variable domain in full, with the rest retrieved from reference TRBV7-2 and TRBJ2-5, is GAGVSQSPSNKVTEKGKDVELRCDPISGHTALYWYRQSLGQGLEFLIYFQGNSAPDKSGLPSDRFSAERTGGSVSTLTIQRTQQEDSAVYLCASSFLGTGGGETQYFGPGTRLLVL.

The chain couples TRBV25-1 to TRBJ1-1, with 7 bases fitting TRBD1. CDR3 length: 16 amino acids. Losses at the gene ends were 3 bases for V and 0 bases for J; bases not matched to a gene: 7. CDR1 and CDR2 from the germline V gene are MGHDK and SYGVNS. CDR3 sequence (DNA): TGTGCCAGCAGTGACCCCGCCCAGGGGGTGAACACTGAAGCTTTCTTT. Translation gives CASSDPAQGVNTEAFF.

The chain is built from TRBV25-1 and TRBJ2-3; TRBD1 matches at 7 bases. This CDR3 is 16 amino acids long. Germline trimming cut 3 bases from V and 0 bases from J; bases unmatched to any gene: 6. Germline loops: CDR1 MGHDK, CDR2 SYGVNS. The CDR3 spells CASSDGTVASTDTQYF. The CDR3 region has the DNA TGTGCCAGCAGTGATGGGACAGTTGCTAGCACAGATACGCAGTATTTT.

The table lists this clone with a few counts. The chain joins TRBV6-6 to TRBJ1-5; no clear D. The V gene's germline CDR1 is MNHNY and CDR2 SVGAGI (reference sequence). Trimming left V 2 bases short and J 2 bases short, with 7 bases between. This CDR3 has 14 residues. Written as DNA, the CDR3 is TGTGCCAGCAGTTACGATGGGGGCAATCAGCCCCAGCATTTT. This translates into CASSYDGGNQPQHF.

This clone has just a few counts. The chain links TRBV5-6 to TRBJ2-4, with D perhaps given as TRBD1 or TRBD2 (5 bases each). The ends were cut back, 4 bases at V and 3 bases at J, with 20 bases in the middle. From germline, CDR1 is SGHDT and CDR2 YYEEEE. The CDR3 contains 17 residues. CDR3 coding DNA: TGTGCCAGCAGCCTTCGAGGGGCCCCAATCGGCAAAAACATTCAGTACTTC. Translating gives CASSLRGAPIGKNIQYF.

At least ten counts were recorded for this clone. This sequence joins TRBV7-9 and TRBJ2-3; the D gene is possibly TRBD1 (6 bases). CDR1 is SEHNR and CDR2 is FQNEAQ in the germline V gene (reference sequence). The CDR3 spans 15 residues. The germline V and J ends were trimmed by 5 bases and 0 bases, with 12 bases remaining between them. CDR3 sequence (DNA): TGTGCCAGCAGCGCAGGACAGTTGAGCACAGATACGCAGTATTTT. As protein: CASSAGQLSTDTQYF.

In its sample, this clone was seen a few times. V is TRBV9 and J is TRBJ2-2, with unresolved D. Trimming left V 6 bases short and J 3 bases short, with 6 bases between. The germline V gene has CDR1 SGDLS and CDR2 YYNGEE. The CDR3 is made up of 12 amino acids. CDR3 loop: CASNIDTGELFF. The DNA for the CDR3 is TGTGCCAGCAACATAGACACCGGGGAGCTGTTTTTT.

The chain's CDR3 is CASSQVGEKLFF. The CDR3 nucleotides are TGCGCCAGCAGCCAAGTCGGGGAAAAACTGTTTTTT. V gene TRBV4-1 combines with J gene TRBJ1-4; D unresolved. This CDR3 is 12 amino acids long. V gave up 1 base and J gave up 8 bases, with 5 bases separating them. Germline V lookup: CDR1 MGHRA, CDR2 YSYEKL.

In its sample, this clone was seen a few times. J is TRBJ1-2 and V is TRBV27; D is perhaps TRBD1 (6 bases). Germline CDR1 MNHEY, CDR2 SMNVEV (reference sequence). V was pared by 6 bases and J by 7 bases, with 15 bases between. This CDR3 is built from 13 residues. CDR3 amino acids: CASSLTGMAGYTF. In DNA form, the CDR3 reads TGTGCCAGCAGCCTAACAGGGATGGCTGGCTACACCTTC.

This clone was seen only a few times. The CDR3 protein is CASSQDWLAKNIQYF. In DNA, the CDR3 is TGTGCCAGCAGTCAAGACTGGCTAGCCAAAAACATTCAGTACTTC. V gene TRBV11-2 combines with J gene TRBJ2-4; D gene uncertain. Germline V lookup: CDR1 SGHAT, CDR2 FQNNGV. Trimming left V 6 bases short and J 0 bases short, with 12 bases between. The CDR3 runs to 15 residues. Full variable domain (missing parts from reference TRBV11-2 and TRBJ2-4): EAGVAQSPRYKIIEKRQSVAFWCNPISGHATLYWYQQILGQGPKLLIQFQNNGVVDDSQLPKDRFSAERLKGVDSTLKIQPAKLEDSAVYLCASSQDWLAKNIQYFGAGTRLSVL.

This clone has more than one count but fewer than ten. The rearrangement links TRBV7-3 to TRBJ2-3; TRBD1 aligns across 9 bases. Germline-derived CDR1 and CDR2 are SGHTA and FQGTGA. V was clipped by 5 bases and J by 3 bases; unmatched bases: 6. The CDR3 length is 15 residues. The CDR3 loop is CASSPGTGRTDTQYF. In DNA, the CDR3 is TGTGCCAGCAGCCCGGGGACAGGGAGAACAGATACGCAGTATTTT.

This clone was recorded a few times. V usage is TRBV5-1 and J usage is TRBJ2-5; 10 bases agree with TRBD1. Trimming cost V 0 bases and J 5 bases; bases outside gene matches: 1. CDR3 length: 14 amino acids. Germline CDR1 and CDR2: SGHRS and YFSETQ. This CDR3 reads CASSLGDRGETQYF. The CDR3 nucleotides read TGCGCCAGCAGCTTGGGGGACAGGGGTGAGACCCAGTACTTC.

The chain is built from TRBV25-1 and TRBJ2-2; weak D call: TRBD1 (6 bases). This CDR3 spans 16 amino acids. The V and J ends lost 2 bases and 0 bases respectively, with 10 bases between them. The germline gives CDR1 MGHDK, CDR2 SYGVNS. The CDR3 reads CASSEVRGANTGELFF. The CDR3 coding sequence is TGTGCCAGCAGTGAAGTCAGGGGCGCGAACACCGGGGAGCTGTTTTTT.

This chain joins TRBV7-3 and TRBJ2-2, with 8 bases lining up with TRBD2. With V trimmed by 5 bases and J by 9 bases, 5 bases remained unmatched. The V gene's germline CDR1 is SGHTA and CDR2 FQGTGA. The CDR3 contains 13 residues. In DNA form, the CDR3 reads TGTGCCAGCAGCCCTCCGGGAGGGAGGGAGCTGTTTTTT. Its translation is CASSPPGGRELFF.

This clone was seen only a few times. The chain carries TRBV11-2 and TRBJ2-2, with D unclear. In germline, CDR1 is SGHAT, CDR2 FQNNGV. The CDR3 has 13 amino acids. The V end lost 1 base, the J end lost 6 bases, and 6 bases lay between the germline ends. CDR3 coding DNA: TGTGCCAGCAGCTTAGTCCGATCCGGGGAGCTGTTTTTT. Its translation: CASSLVRSGELFF.